This T cell receptor beta chain was identified during a study of blood T cell repertoires in COVID-19. Across the study: Samples of COVID-19 (acute and convalescent) were obtained from the United States, Italy and Spain.

This clone was picked up a small number of times. Some clones are missing from TCRdb's copy, which holds only in-frame ones; the method was immunoSEQ multiplex PCR. This sample has just over 150,000 clones; 75% to 85% occur once, and the top ten carry under 0.75%. This sequence originates from a man aged 55 to 70 with acute or convalescent COVID-19. Sequencing was carried out using peripheral blood.

CDR3 loop: CASSGTVGSYNSPLHF. CDR3 in DNA: TGTGCCAGCAGTGGGACAGTTGGCTCCTATAATTCACCCCTCCACTTT. The chain carries TRBV27 and TRBJ1-6; 7 bases map to TRBD1. With 5 bases clipped from V and 0 bases from J, the junction kept 4 bases outside the gene matches. Germline V gives CDR1 MNHEY, CDR2 SMNVEV (reference sequence). This CDR3 region has 16 residues.